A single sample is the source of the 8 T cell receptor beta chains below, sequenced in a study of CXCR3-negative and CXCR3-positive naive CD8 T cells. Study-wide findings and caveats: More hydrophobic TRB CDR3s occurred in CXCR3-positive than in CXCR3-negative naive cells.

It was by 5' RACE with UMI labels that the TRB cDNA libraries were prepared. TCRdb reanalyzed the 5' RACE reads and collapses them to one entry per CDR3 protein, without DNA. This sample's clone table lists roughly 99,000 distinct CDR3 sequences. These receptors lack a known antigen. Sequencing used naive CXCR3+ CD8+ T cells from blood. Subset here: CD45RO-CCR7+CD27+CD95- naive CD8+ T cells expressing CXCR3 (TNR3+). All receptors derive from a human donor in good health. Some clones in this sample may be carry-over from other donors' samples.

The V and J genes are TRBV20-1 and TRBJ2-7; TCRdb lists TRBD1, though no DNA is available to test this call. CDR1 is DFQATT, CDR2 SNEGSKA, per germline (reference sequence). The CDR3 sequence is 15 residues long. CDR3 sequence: CSARARDSESYEQYF.

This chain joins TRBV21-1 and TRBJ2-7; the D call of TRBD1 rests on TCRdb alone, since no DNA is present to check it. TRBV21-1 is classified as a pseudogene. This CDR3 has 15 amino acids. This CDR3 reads CASSLLGTPSYEQYF.

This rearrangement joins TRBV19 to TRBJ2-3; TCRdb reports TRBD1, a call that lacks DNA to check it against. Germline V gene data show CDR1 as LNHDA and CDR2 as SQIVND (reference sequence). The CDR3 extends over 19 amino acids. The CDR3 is CASSPLRDRERGVEDTQYF.

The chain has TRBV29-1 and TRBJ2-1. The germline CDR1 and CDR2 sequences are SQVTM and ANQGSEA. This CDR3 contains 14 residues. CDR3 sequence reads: CSVSSKGSYNGQFF.

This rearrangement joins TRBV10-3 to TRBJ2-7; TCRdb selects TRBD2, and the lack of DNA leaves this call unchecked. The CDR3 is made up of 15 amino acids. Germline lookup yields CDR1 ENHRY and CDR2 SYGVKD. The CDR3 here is CAISESTGTRGEQYF.

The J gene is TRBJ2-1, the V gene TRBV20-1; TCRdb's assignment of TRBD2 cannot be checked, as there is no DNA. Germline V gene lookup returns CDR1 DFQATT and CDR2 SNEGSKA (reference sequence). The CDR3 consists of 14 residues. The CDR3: CSARSSGGGHEQFF.

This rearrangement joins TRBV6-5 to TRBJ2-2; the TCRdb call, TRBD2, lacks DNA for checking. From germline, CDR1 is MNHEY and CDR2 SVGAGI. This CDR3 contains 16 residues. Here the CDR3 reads CASSYSVPEATGELFF.

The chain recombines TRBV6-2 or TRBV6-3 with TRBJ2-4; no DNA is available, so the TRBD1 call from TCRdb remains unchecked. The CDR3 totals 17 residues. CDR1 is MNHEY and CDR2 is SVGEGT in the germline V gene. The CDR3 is CASSWEAGALAKNIQYF.